This T cell receptor (beta chain) stems from a study of T-cell memory formation after mild COVID-19. Whole-study context: Each donor largely had its own TCR clusters.

V was shortened by 4 bases and J by 2 bases, with 15 bases between the two germline ends. Germline CDR1 and CDR2: SGHRS and YFSETQ. The length of the CDR3 is 16 residues. Of note for this clonotype: Its antigen is currently unknown.

Broader study findings: Clones contracting over day 15 to 85 were CD4/CD8 balanced, with later expanders leaning CD4+.

From 5'RACE with constant-segment primers came TCR alpha and TCR beta cDNA libraries that carried sample barcodes and UMIs. TCRdb recomputed calls from the 5' RACE reads with MiXCR, one row per CDR3 protein. The sample records about 410,000 distinct CDR3 sequences, about a quarter being singletons. This TCR came from an adult woman who had mild COVID-19 (a few samples of this study predate the infection). Cell type and time point are not known. V and J are TRBV5-1 and TRBJ2-2, with TRBD1 as a possible D gene (5 bases). Sequenced: PBMCs or a T cell subset sorted from them (not recorded which). This CDR3 is CASSPLPQGNTGELFF. The CDR3 DNA reads as TGCGCCAGCAGCCCCCTCCCCCAGGGAAACACCGGGGAGCTGTTTTTT.